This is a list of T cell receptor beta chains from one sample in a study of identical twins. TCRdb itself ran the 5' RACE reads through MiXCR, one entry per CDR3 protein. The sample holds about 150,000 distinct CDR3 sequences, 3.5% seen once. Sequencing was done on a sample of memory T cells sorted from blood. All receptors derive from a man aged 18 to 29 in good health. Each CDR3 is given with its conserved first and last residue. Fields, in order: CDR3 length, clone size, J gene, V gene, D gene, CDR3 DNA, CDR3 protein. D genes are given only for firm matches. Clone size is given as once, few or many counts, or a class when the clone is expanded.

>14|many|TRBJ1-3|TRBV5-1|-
TGCGCCAGCAGGCCAGAATTTGCTGGAAACACCATATATTTT
CASRPEFAGNTIYF
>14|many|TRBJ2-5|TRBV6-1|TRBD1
TGTGCCAGCAGCCCAGGGACAGGGCAAGAGACCCAGTACTTC
CASSPGTGQETQYF
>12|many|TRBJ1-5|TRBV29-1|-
TGCAGCGTTGGGGGGGTAAGACAGCCCCAGCATTTT
CSVGGVRQPQHF
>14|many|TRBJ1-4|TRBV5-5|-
TGTGCCAGCAGCTTGCAGGCCGGGAATGAAAAACTGTTTTTT
CASSLQAGNEKLFF
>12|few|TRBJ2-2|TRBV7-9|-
TGTGCCAGCGCGAGTGACACCGGGGAGCTGTTTTTT
CASASDTGELFF
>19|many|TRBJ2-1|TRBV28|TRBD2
TGTGCCAGCAGTTTATTAGGGTGGGCTAGCGGGAGTAGATACAATGAGCAGTTCTTC
CASSLLGWASGSRYNEQFF
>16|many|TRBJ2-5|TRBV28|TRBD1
TGTGCCAGCAGTTCTGGTGGGGCAGGGGGTCGGGAGACCCAGTACTTC
CASSSGGAGGRETQYF
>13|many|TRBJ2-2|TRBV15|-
TGTGCCACCAGCAGGGCGAGCGCCGGGGAGCTGTTTTTT
CATSRASAGELFF
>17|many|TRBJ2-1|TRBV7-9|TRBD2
TGTGCCAGCAGCCCCACCGCGGCTAGCGGGATTGTAAATGAGCAGTTCTTC
CASSPTAASGIVNEQFF
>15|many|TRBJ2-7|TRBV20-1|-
TGCAGTGCTAGAGATCTCCCTAGAAGTCTTTACGAGCAGTACTTC
CSARDLPRSLYEQYF
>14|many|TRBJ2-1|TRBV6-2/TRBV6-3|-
TGTGCCAGCAGCCGACTGGCCACCTACAATGAGCAGTTCTTC
CASSRLATYNEQFF
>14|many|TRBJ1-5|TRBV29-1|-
TGCAGCGTCGCGACAGGAGGAGGGGGGGAGCCCCAGCATTTT
CSVATGGGGEPQHF
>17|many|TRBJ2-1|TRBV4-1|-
TGCGCCAGCAGCCAAGCGAACTACCCGAGCTCCTACAATGAGCAGTTCTTC
CASSQANYPSSYNEQFF
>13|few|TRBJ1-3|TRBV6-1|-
TGTGCCACCCAACTCCAGGGTGCAAACACCATATATTTT
CATQLQGANTIYF
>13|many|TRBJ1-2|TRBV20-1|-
TGCAGTGCTTTGGCCGGGGGCGCCCGCGGCTACACCTTC
CSALAGGARGYTF
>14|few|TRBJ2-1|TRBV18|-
TGTGCCAGCTCACCGTGGGCGCGCTACAATGAGCAGTTCTTC
CASSPWARYNEQFF
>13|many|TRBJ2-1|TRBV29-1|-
TGCAGCGTTGGCCTCGGGAGTAGAAGTGAGCAGTTCTTC
CSVGLGSRSEQFF
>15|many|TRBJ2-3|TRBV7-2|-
TGTGCCAGCAGCTTAGTAGGGTCTACCACAGATACGCAGTATTTT
CASSLVGSTTDTQYF
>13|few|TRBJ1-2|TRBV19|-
TGTGCCAGTAGGGGACCCCAGGGCTATGGCTACACCTTC
CASRGPQGYGYTF
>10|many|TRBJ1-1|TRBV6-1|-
TGTGCCAGCACTGGCCCAGCGGGTTTCTTT
CASTGPAGFF
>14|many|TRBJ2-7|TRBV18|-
TGTGCCAGCTCACCAGTTGGCAGCCAATTGGAGCAGTACTTC
CASSPVGSQLEQYF
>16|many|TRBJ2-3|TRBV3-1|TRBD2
TGTGCCAGCAGCCAAGGACTAGCGGTTGGCACAGATACGCAGTATTTT
CASSQGLAVGTDTQYF
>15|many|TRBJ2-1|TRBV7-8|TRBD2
TGTGCCAGCAGACCCATAGCGGGACCCTACAATGAGCAGTTCTTC
CASRPIAGPYNEQFF
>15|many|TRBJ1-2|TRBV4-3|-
TGCGCCAGCAGCCAAGATCGCAAGGGGGACTATGGCTACACCTTC
CASSQDRKGDYGYTF
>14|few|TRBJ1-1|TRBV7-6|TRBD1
TGTGCCAGCAGCGCGGACAGGTTGTCTGCTGAAGCTTTCTTT
CASSADRLSAEAFF
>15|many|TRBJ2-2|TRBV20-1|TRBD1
TGCAGTGCTCTCCAAGGACAGGGGGCATCCGGGGAGCTGTTTTTT
CSALQGQGASGELFF
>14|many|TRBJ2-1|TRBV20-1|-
TGCAGTGCTAGAGATCAGACGGGGGACGGTGAGCAGTTCTTC
CSARDQTGDGEQFF
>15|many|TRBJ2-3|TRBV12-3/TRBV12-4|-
TGTGCCAGCAGTGACGAGGGGGACGGCACAGATACGCAGTATTTT
CASSDEGDGTDTQYF